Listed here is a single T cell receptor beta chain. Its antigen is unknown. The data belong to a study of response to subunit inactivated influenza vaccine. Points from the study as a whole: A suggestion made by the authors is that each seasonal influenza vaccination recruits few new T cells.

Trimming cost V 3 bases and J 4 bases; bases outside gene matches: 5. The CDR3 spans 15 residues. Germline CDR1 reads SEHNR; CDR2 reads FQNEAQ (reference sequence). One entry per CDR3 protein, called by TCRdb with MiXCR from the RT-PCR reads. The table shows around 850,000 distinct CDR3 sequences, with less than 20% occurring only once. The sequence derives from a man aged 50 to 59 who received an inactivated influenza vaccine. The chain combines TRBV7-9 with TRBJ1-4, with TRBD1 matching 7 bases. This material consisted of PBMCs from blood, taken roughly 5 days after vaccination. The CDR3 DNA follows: TGTGCCAGCAGCTTGTCGGGACAGAGTAATGAAAAACTGTTTTTT. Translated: CASSLSGQSNEKLFF.